This T cell receptor beta chain was captured in a study of early T cells in non-severe SARS-CoV-2 infection. This CDR3 has 18 amino acids. Germline assignment: CDR1 LGHDT and CDR2 YNNKEL (reference sequence). V was clipped by 0 bases and J by 9 bases, with 21 bases between them. This clonotype was seen more than once but under ten times. cDNA molecules, individually, were tagged with unique molecular identifiers. MiXCR was run by TCRdb on the 5' RACE reads, yielding one entry per CDR3 protein. The sample lists about 130,000 distinct CDR3 sequences; just under 15% were seen once. This TCR was sampled from an adult who was a healthcare worker with PCR-confirmed SARS-CoV-2 infection or an uninfected control (not recorded which). V is TRBV3-1 and J is TRBJ1-6; D gene uncertain. The source material was whole blood. The CDR3 sequence is CASSQDLGRENKGSPLHF. In DNA form, the CDR3 reads TGTGCCAGCAGCCAAGATCTCGGGAGGGAGAATAAGGGTTCACCCCTCCACTTT.